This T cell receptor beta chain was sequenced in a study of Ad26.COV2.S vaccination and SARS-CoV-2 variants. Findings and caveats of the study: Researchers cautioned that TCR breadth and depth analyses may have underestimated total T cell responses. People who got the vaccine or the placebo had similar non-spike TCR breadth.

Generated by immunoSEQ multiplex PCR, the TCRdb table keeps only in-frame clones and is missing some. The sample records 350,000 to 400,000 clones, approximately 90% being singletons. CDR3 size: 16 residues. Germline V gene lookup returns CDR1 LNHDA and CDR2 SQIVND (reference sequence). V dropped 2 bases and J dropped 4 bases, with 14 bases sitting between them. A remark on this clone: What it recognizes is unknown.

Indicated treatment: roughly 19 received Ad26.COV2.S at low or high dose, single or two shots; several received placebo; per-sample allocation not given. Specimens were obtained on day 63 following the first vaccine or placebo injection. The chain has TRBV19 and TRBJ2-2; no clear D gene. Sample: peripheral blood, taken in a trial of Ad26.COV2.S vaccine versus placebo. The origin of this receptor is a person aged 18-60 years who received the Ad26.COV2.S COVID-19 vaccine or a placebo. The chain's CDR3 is CASSIRGTVGTGELFF. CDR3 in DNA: TGTGCCAGTAGTATACGAGGCACGGTAGGCACCGGGGAGCTGTTTTTT.